A selection of T cell receptor beta chains follows, all from one sample in a study of CD8 T cells in Susac syndrome. A single record per CDR3 protein comes from TCRdb applying MiXCR to the immunoSEQ multiplex PCR reads. Of about 130,000 distinct CDR3 sequences listed, approximately 95% are singletons. Sequencing used CD8+ T cells from PBMCs. The receptors were sampled from a human donor with multiple sclerosis. Each CDR3 is given with its conserved first and last residue. A D gene is named only where the DNA matches it firmly. Rows may omit the clone size; those that give it use once, few, many or a size class.

>TRBD2|TRBJ2-3|TRBV19|NA
CASKSLAGAGTDTQYF
TGTGCCAGTAAGTCCCTAGCGGGAGCTGGCACAGATACGCAGTATTTT
>TRBD1|TRBJ1-1|TRBV9|NA
CASSPGRDRNTEAFF
TGTGCCAGCAGCCCCGGAAGGGACAGGAACACTGAAGCTTTCTTT
>NA|TRBJ2-5|TRBV28|NA
CASSDPRAPGSETQYF
TGTGCCAGCAGTGACCCCCGGGCCCCAGGGAGCGAGACCCAGTACTTC
>TRBD2|TRBJ2-1|TRBV11-2|NA
CASSHSGNEQFF
TGTGCCAGCAGCCATAGCGGGAATGAGCAGTTCTTC
>NA|TRBJ2-7|TRBV28|NA
CASSPSREQYF
TGTGCCAGCAGCCCATCCCGAGAGCAGTACTTC
>TRBD2|TRBJ2-3|TRBV28|NA
CASSDPLAGGTDTQYF
TGTGCCAGCAGCGACCCACTAGCGGGGGGGACAGATACGCAGTATTTT
>TRBD2|TRBJ2-5|TRBV12-3/TRBV12-4|NA
CASSSAGGPGETQYF
TGTGCCAGCAGTTCAGCGGGGGGGCCTGGGGAGACCCAGTACTTC
>NA|TRBJ2-1|TRBV6-6|NA
CASHRGSNEQFF
TGTGCCAGCCATAGAGGTAGCAATGAGCAGTTCTTC
>NA|TRBJ1-2|TRBV27|NA
CASSFGSAYGYTF
TGTGCCAGCAGTTTCGGTTCGGCCTATGGCTACACCTTC
>NA|TRBJ2-6|TRBV2|NA
CASTQGWTPSSGANVLTF
TGTGCCAGCACCCAGGGCTGGACACCGAGCTCTGGGGCCAACGTCCTGACTTTC
>NA|TRBJ2-1|TRBV6-5|NA
CASSFPGGDEQFF
TGTGCCAGCTCGTTCCCGGGGGGCGATGAGCAGTTCTTC
>TRBD1|TRBJ2-1|TRBV30|NA
CAWLRDRGSSSYNEQFF
TGTGCCTGGCTGCGGGACAGGGGCTCGAGCTCCTACAATGAGCAGTTCTTC
>TRBD1|TRBJ1-2|TRBV19|NA
CASTITPGQGTANYGYTF
TGTGCCAGTACTATAACGCCGGGACAGGGGACGGCTAACTATGGCTACACCTTC
>NA|TRBJ2-1|TRBV11-1|NA
CASSLDYPANNEQFF
TGTGCCAGCAGCTTAGACTACCCAGCTAACAATGAGCAGTTCTTC
>NA|TRBJ2-6|TRBV21-1|NA
CASSKNRQGLKSSGANVLTF
TGTGCCAGCAGCAAAAATCGACAGGGACTTAAATCTTCTGGGGCCAACGTCCTGACTTTC
>NA|TRBJ2-1|TRBV5-4|once
CASVDAPTYNEQFF
TGTGCCAGCGTCGACGCCCCCACTTACAATGAGCAGTTCTTC
>NA|TRBJ1-1|TRBV7-6|NA
CASSDLTVNTEAFF
TGTGCCAGCAGCGATCTGACAGTGAACACTGAAGCTTTCTTT
>NA|TRBJ1-1|TRBV9|NA
CASSVVSRVATEAFF
TGTGCCAGCAGCGTAGTGTCCAGGGTGGCCACTGAAGCTTTCTTT
>NA|TRBJ2-5|TRBV6-2/TRBV6-3|NA
CASSYSVSEALDKETQYF
TGTGCCAGCAGTTACTCTGTGAGCGAGGCCCTCGACAAAGAGACCCAGTACTTC
>TRBD2|TRBJ2-2|TRBV30|NA
CAWRETSGRRTGELFF
TGTGCCTGGAGGGAGACTAGCGGGAGGAGGACCGGGGAGCTGTTTTTT
>NA|TRBJ1-1|TRBV25-1|NA
CASTHVESRATEAFF
TGTGCCAGCACCCACGTCGAGAGCCGGGCCACTGAAGCTTTCTTT
>TRBD1|TRBJ1-1|TRBV27|NA
CASSLSRGPTEAFF
TGTGCCAGCAGTTTAAGCAGGGGGCCCACTGAAGCTTTCTTT
>NA|TRBJ2-5|TRBV3-1|NA
CASSPFIAGSETQYF
TGTGCCAGCAGCCCTTTCATCGCGGGGTCGGAGACCCAGTACTTC
>NA|TRBJ1-1|TRBV10-3|NA
CAISEGYTEAFF
TGTGCCATCAGTGAAGGTTACACTGAAGCTTTCTTT
>NA|TRBJ1-2|TRBV16|NA
CASSQSTQGYGYTF
TGTGCCAGCAGCCAATCGACGCAGGGCTATGGCTACACCTTC
>TRBD1|TRBJ2-1|TRBV10-3|NA
CAIGQGSYNEQFF
TGTGCCATCGGACAGGGGAGTTACAATGAGCAGTTCTTC
>TRBD1|TRBJ2-7|TRBV20-1|NA
CSARVRQGVYEQYF
TGCAGTGCTAGGGTTAGACAGGGGGTATACGAGCAGTACTTC
>NA|TRBJ2-2|TRBV7-8|once
CASSAGLADTGELFF
TGTGCCAGCAGCGCGGGCCTCGCTGATACCGGGGAGCTGTTTTTT
>NA|TRBJ2-5|TRBV7-9|once
CASRRQADQETQYF
TGTGCCAGCAGGAGACAGGCCGACCAAGAGACCCAGTACTTC
>NA|TRBJ2-4|TRBV6-5|NA
CASSYSTGAPPTKNIQYF
TGTGCCAGCAGTTACTCTACCGGGGCCCCCCCGACCAAAAACATTCAGTACTTC
>TRBD2|TRBJ2-7|TRBV5-1|NA
CASSFAPERGGGAYEQYF
TGCGCCAGCAGCTTTGCCCCCGAGCGTGGCGGGGGGGCCTACGAGCAGTACTTC
>NA|TRBJ1-1|TRBV19|NA
CASVRFRARNTEAFF
TGTGCCAGCGTCAGGTTCCGGGCTCGTAATACTGAAGCTTTCTTT
>NA|TRBJ2-7|TRBV20-1|once
CSARLRGYEQYF
TGCAGTGCTAGGCTCAGGGGCTACGAGCAGTACTTC
>NA|TRBJ2-7|TRBV27|NA
CASSWFRDKEQYF
TGTGCCAGCAGTTGGTTCCGGGACAAAGAGCAGTACTTC
>TRBD1|TRBJ2-1|TRBV25-1|NA
CASAAGTGMVPSYNEQFF
TGTGCCAGCGCGGCCGGGACAGGGATGGTCCCCTCCTACAATGAGCAGTTCTTC
>TRBD2|TRBJ2-5|TRBV3-1|NA
CASSQETSGGYQETQYF
TGTGCCAGCAGCCAAGAGACTAGCGGGGGGTACCAAGAGACCCAGTACTTC
>TRBD1|TRBJ1-2|TRBV27|NA
CASSTGAGGYTF
TGTGCCAGCAGTACAGGGGCGGGTGGCTACACCTTC
>NA|TRBJ2-2|TRBV5-1|NA
CASSHPGPGTLNTGELLF
TGCGCCAGCAGCCACCCAGGGCCCGGGACCTTAAACACCGGGGAGCTGCTTTTT
>TRBD1|TRBJ1-3|TRBV9|NA
CASSDPGQPPNSGNTIYF
TGTGCCAGCAGTGATCCGGGACAGCCACCCAACTCTGGAAACACCATATATTTT
>NA|TRBJ1-1|TRBV7-9|NA
CASSLTDMNTEAFF
TGTGCCAGCAGCCTGACGGATATGAACACTGAAGCTTTCTTT
>NA|TRBJ1-5|TRBV20-1|NA
CSAISGPVGRFNQPQHF
TGCAGTGCTATCTCGGGACCAGTTGGCAGATTCAATCAGCCCCAGCATTTT
>NA|TRBJ2-1|TRBV19|NA
CASSNPSGLGREQFF
TGTGCCAGTAGTAACCCGAGCGGCTTGGGGCGTGAGCAGTTCTTC
>NA|TRBJ2-1|TRBV4-1|once
CASSHRQGGSYNEQFF
TGCGCCAGCAGCCACAGACAGGGAGGTAGCTACAATGAGCAGTTCTTC
>NA|TRBJ2-2|TRBV2|NA
CASLGQNTGELFF
TGTGCCAGCTTGGGGCAGAACACCGGGGAGCTGTTTTTT
>NA|TRBJ2-1|TRBV4-1|NA
CASSLRRGTYNEQFF
TGCGCCAGCAGCCTCCGGAGGGGTACCTACAATGAGCAGTTCTTC
>TRBD1|TRBJ1-3|TRBV7-9|NA
CASSLGGGTENTIYF
TGTGCCAGCAGCTTAGGAGGGGGGACAGAAAACACCATATATTTT
>TRBD2|TRBJ2-2|TRBV30|NA
CAWGGAGELFF
TGTGCCTGGGGGGGGGCCGGGGAGCTGTTTTTT
>NA|TRBJ2-5|TRBV6-5|NA
CASSLTGETQYF
TGTGCCAGCAGTCTTACAGGGGAGACCCAGTACTTC
>NA|TRBJ1-5|TRBV4-1|NA
CASSRGTANSNQPQHF
TGCGCCAGCAGCCGAGGGACCGCGAATAGCAATCAGCCCCAGCATTTT
>NA|TRBJ2-4|TRBV12-3/TRBV12-4|NA
CASSLGRDSKNIQYF
TGTGCCAGCAGTTTAGGGCGGGACAGCAAAAACATTCAGTACTTC
>NA|TRBJ2-5|TRBV7-9|NA
CASSLVGVETQYF
TGTGCCAGCAGCTTGGTGGGGGTGGAGACCCAGTACTTC
>NA|TRBJ1-1|TRBV27|NA
CASSPGSGENTEAFF
TGTGCCAGCAGTCCAGGGTCGGGGGAAAACACTGAAGCTTTCTTT
>TRBD1|TRBJ1-4|TRBV27|once
CASSPGQGGEKLFF
TGTGCCAGCAGTCCGGGACAGGGAGGTGAAAAACTGTTTTTT
>NA|TRBJ2-1|TRBV9|NA
CASSPETRRDEQFF
TGTGCCAGCAGCCCTGAGACAAGACGGGATGAGCAGTTCTTC
>NA|TRBJ2-2|TRBV20-1|NA
CSARGLGHGGELFF
TGCAGTGCTAGGGGTCTAGGGCACGGCGGGGAGCTGTTTTTT
>TRBD1|TRBJ2-5|TRBV13|NA
CASSLEGQPETQYF
TGTGCCAGCAGCTTAGAGGGACAGCCAGAGACCCAGTACTTC
>NA|TRBJ2-3|TRBV13|NA
CASSLEAASTDTQYF
TGTGCCAGCAGCTTAGAGGCAGCCAGCACAGATACGCAGTATTTT
>TRBD1|TRBJ2-5|TRBV6-1|NA
CASSDAPRTGEYF
TGTGCCAGCAGTGACGCCCCGAGGACAGGGGAGTACTTC
>TRBD1|TRBJ2-2|TRBV12-3/TRBV12-4|NA
CASRGVPGTGTTGELFF
TGTGCCAGCAGAGGGGTGCCCGGGACAGGGACCACCGGGGAGCTGTTTTTT